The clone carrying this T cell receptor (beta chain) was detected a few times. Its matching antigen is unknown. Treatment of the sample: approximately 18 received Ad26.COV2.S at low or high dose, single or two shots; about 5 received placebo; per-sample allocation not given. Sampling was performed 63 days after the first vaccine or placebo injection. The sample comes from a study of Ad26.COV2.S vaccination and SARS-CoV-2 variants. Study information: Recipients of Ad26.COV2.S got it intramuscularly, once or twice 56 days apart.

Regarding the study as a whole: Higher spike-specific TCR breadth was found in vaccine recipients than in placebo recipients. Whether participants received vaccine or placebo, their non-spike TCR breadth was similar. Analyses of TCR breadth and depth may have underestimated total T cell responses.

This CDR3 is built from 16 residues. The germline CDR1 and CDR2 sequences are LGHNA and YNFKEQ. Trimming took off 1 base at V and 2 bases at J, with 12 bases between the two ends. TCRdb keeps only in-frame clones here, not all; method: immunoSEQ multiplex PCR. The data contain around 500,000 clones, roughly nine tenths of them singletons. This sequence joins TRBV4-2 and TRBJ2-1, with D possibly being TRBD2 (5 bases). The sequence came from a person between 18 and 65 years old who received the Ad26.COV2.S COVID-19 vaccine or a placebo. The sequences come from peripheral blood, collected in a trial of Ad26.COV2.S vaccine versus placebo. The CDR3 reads CASSQVLRVAYNEQFF. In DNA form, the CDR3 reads TGTGCCAGCAGCCAAGTTTTGCGGGTAGCCTACAATGAGCAGTTCTTC.